This is a list of T cell receptor beta chains from one sample in a study of graft-versus-host responses after intestinal transplantation. Only in-frame clones appear in the TCRdb table, and some are missing; sequencing was by immunoSEQ multiplex PCR. The sample lists 90,000 to 95,000 clones; about 93% were seen once. Antigens of these TCRs are unknown. This sample comprised unstimulated CD8+ T cells sorted from spleen or lymph node cells, obtained before intestinal transplant. These receptors originate from a human donor who received an intestinal transplant. CDR3s include the opening cysteine and the closing phenylalanine or tryptophan. Fields, in order: D gene, J gene, V gene, clone size, CDR3 DNA, CDR3 protein. D genes are given only for firm matches. Size values are once, few and many counts, or a class for expanded clones, and some rows have none.

D gene: TRBD2
J gene: TRBJ2-1
V gene: TRBV4-3
clone size: .
CDR3 DNA: TGCGCCAGCAGCCAATCCTCCGGGACTAGCGCGAATGAGCAGTTCTTC
CDR3 protein: CASSQSSGTSANEQFF

D gene: .
J gene: TRBJ2-1
V gene: TRBV7-9
clone size: .
CDR3 DNA: TGTGCCAGCAGCTTGACACTAGGGTACAATGAGCAGTTCTTC
CDR3 protein: CASSLTLGYNEQFF

D gene: TRBD2
J gene: TRBJ2-7
V gene: TRBV5-4
clone size: .
CDR3 DNA: TGTGCCAGCAGCTTGGGGACTAGCGGGTACTACGAGCAGTACTTC
CDR3 protein: CASSLGTSGYYEQYF

D gene: .
J gene: TRBJ2-2
V gene: TRBV6-1
clone size: .
CDR3 DNA: TGTGCCAGCAGTGAGGGGGGAGCTCCCGGGGAGCTGTTTTTT
CDR3 protein: CASSEGGAPGELFF

D gene: .
J gene: TRBJ2-2
V gene: TRBV2
clone size: .
CDR3 DNA: TGTGCCAGCAGTGAAGTTGTGGCGGTGAACACCGGGGAGCTGTTTTTT
CDR3 protein: CASSEVVAVNTGELFF

D gene: .
J gene: TRBJ2-7
V gene: TRBV19
clone size: once
CDR3 DNA: TGTGCCAGTAGTCTATCACAGAGATACGAGCAGTACTTC
CDR3 protein: CASSLSQRYEQYF

D gene: .
J gene: TRBJ2-7
V gene: TRBV13
clone size: .
CDR3 DNA: TGTGCCAGCAGCTCGAGGCCAAGCACCTACGAGCAGTACTTC
CDR3 protein: CASSSRPSTYEQYF

D gene: TRBD1
J gene: TRBJ2-7
V gene: TRBV5-1
clone size: .
CDR3 DNA: TGCGCCAGCAGCTTCGGGACAGGGTCCTACGAGCAGTACTTC
CDR3 protein: CASSFGTGSYEQYF

D gene: .
J gene: TRBJ1-5
V gene: TRBV5-6
clone size: .
CDR3 DNA: TGTGCCAGCAGCCTAACAGGGTATAGCAATCAGCCCCAGCATTTT
CDR3 protein: CASSLTGYSNQPQHF

D gene: .
J gene: TRBJ1-2
V gene: TRBV7-7
clone size: .
CDR3 DNA: TGTGCCAGCAGTCCTATGACAGGATCTAACTATGGCTACACCTTC
CDR3 protein: CASSPMTGSNYGYTF

D gene: TRBD1
J gene: TRBJ1-2
V gene: TRBV2
clone size: .
CDR3 DNA: TGTGCCAGCGGACAGGGTGGGGGCGGCTACACCTTC
CDR3 protein: CASGQGGGGYTF

D gene: .
J gene: TRBJ1-3
V gene: TRBV7-9
clone size: .
CDR3 DNA: TGTGCCAGCAGCTTAGCTGGGGACACCGAAGGAAACACCATATATTTT
CDR3 protein: CASSLAGDTEGNTIYF

D gene: TRBD2
J gene: TRBJ2-7
V gene: TRBV9
clone size: .
CDR3 DNA: TGTGCCAGCAGCGTAGGGCCCGCGGGGGACGAGCAGTACTTC
CDR3 protein: CASSVGPAGDEQYF

D gene: .
J gene: TRBJ2-1
V gene: TRBV19
clone size: once
CDR3 DNA: TGTGCCAGTAGTATTAGCGGTTACTCCTACAATGAGCAGTTCTTC
CDR3 protein: CASSISGYSYNEQFF

D gene: TRBD2
J gene: TRBJ2-1
V gene: TRBV7-9
clone size: once
CDR3 DNA: TGTGCCAGCAGCAACTTACCGGGACTAGCGGGAGGTGAGCAGTTCTTC
CDR3 protein: CASSNLPGLAGGEQFF

D gene: TRBD1
J gene: TRBJ2-5
V gene: TRBV29-1
clone size: .
CDR3 DNA: TGTAGCGTTGACCGGGGACAGGGGCCCCAAGAGACCCAGTACTTC
CDR3 protein: CSVDRGQGPQETQYF

D gene: .
J gene: TRBJ2-7
V gene: TRBV19
clone size: .
CDR3 DNA: TGTGCCAGTAGTATATCCCCGGGGGGACACTACGAGCAGTACTTC
CDR3 protein: CASSISPGGHYEQYF

D gene: .
J gene: TRBJ2-1
V gene: TRBV7-9
clone size: .
CDR3 DNA: TGTGCCAGCAGCTTATCTAGCGACAATGAGCAGTTCTTC
CDR3 protein: CASSLSSDNEQFF

D gene: TRBD1
J gene: TRBJ1-1
V gene: TRBV9
clone size: .
CDR3 DNA: TGTGCCAGCAGCAGCCCCAGGACAGGGAAGAACACTGAAGCTTTCTTT
CDR3 protein: CASSSPRTGKNTEAFF

D gene: .
J gene: TRBJ2-5
V gene: TRBV28
clone size: .
CDR3 DNA: TGTGCCAGCAGTTTTGCAGGTCGAGAGACCCAGTACTTC
CDR3 protein: CASSFAGRETQYF

D gene: .
J gene: TRBJ2-2
V gene: TRBV7-6
clone size: .
CDR3 DNA: TGTGCCAGCAGCTTAGCTGGAGTTCTGGAGAACACCGGGGAGCTGTTTTTT
CDR3 protein: CASSLAGVLENTGELFF

D gene: TRBD2
J gene: TRBJ2-7
V gene: TRBV29-1
clone size: .
CDR3 DNA: TGCAGCGTTGAAGTATCCGGGGGGTCGGACGAGCAGTACTTC
CDR3 protein: CSVEVSGGSDEQYF

D gene: TRBD1
J gene: TRBJ2-7
V gene: TRBV9
clone size: .
CDR3 DNA: TGTGCCAGCAGCGGGACAGGGGAATACGAGCAGTACTTC
CDR3 protein: CASSGTGEYEQYF

D gene: .
J gene: TRBJ2-3
V gene: TRBV13
clone size: .
CDR3 DNA: TGTGCCAGCAGCCTCGAACAGGGAAATACGCAGTATTTT
CDR3 protein: CASSLEQGNTQYF

D gene: TRBD2
J gene: TRBJ2-7
V gene: TRBV4-1
clone size: once
CDR3 DNA: TGCGCCAGCAGCCAAAATCGGACTAGCGGGAGCCAATCCTACGAGCAGTACTTC
CDR3 protein: CASSQNRTSGSQSYEQYF

D gene: TRBD1
J gene: TRBJ1-4
V gene: TRBV6-1
clone size: .
CDR3 DNA: TGTGCCAGCAGTGAAATCGGTCCGGACAGGGCTGAAAAACTGTTTTTT
CDR3 protein: CASSEIGPDRAEKLFF

D gene: .
J gene: TRBJ2-2
V gene: TRBV4-1
clone size: .
CDR3 DNA: TGCGCCAGCAGCCTAGGACAGACCGGGGAGCTGTTTTTT
CDR3 protein: CASSLGQTGELFF

D gene: TRBD1
J gene: TRBJ2-7
V gene: TRBV15
clone size: .
CDR3 DNA: TGTGCCGTGAGACAGGGTGGTTCCTACGAGCAGTACTTC
CDR3 protein: CAVRQGGSYEQYF

D gene: .
J gene: TRBJ2-2
V gene: TRBV29-1
clone size: .
CDR3 DNA: TGCAGCGCGGCCGGGACTGTACAAACCGGGGAGCTGTTTTTT
CDR3 protein: CSAAGTVQTGELFF

D gene: .
J gene: TRBJ1-1
V gene: TRBV10-1
clone size: .
CDR3 DNA: TGCGCCAGCAGTGATCCCAGGGATGCCACTGAAGCTTTCTTT
CDR3 protein: CASSDPRDATEAFF

D gene: .
J gene: TRBJ2-6
V gene: TRBV6-1
clone size: few
CDR3 DNA: TGTGCCAGCAGTGGAGATGATTCTGGGGCCAACGTCCTGACTTTC
CDR3 protein: CASSGDDSGANVLTF

D gene: .
J gene: TRBJ2-7
V gene: TRBV27
clone size: .
CDR3 DNA: TGTGCCAGCAGTTTATCAGGGGGCTACGAGCAGTACTTC
CDR3 protein: CASSLSGGYEQYF

D gene: TRBD2
J gene: TRBJ2-7
V gene: TRBV5-8
clone size: .
CDR3 DNA: TGTGCCAGCAGCTTGGAGCCCGGGACTAGCGGGGATTACGAGCAGTACTTC
CDR3 protein: CASSLEPGTSGDYEQYF

D gene: TRBD2
J gene: TRBJ2-3
V gene: TRBV9
clone size: .
CDR3 DNA: TGTGCCAGCAGCGCTAGCGGGGGGTTCACAGATACGCAGTATTTT
CDR3 protein: CASSASGGFTDTQYF

D gene: TRBD1
J gene: TRBJ2-7
V gene: TRBV7-8
clone size: .
CDR3 DNA: TGTGCCAGCAGCTTAGAGGGGGGACAGGGTTCCTACGAGCAGTACTTC
CDR3 protein: CASSLEGGQGSYEQYF

D gene: .
J gene: TRBJ1-3
V gene: TRBV5-4
clone size: .
CDR3 DNA: TGTGCCAGCAGCAGCTCGGAGGTACCTGGAAACACCATATATTTT
CDR3 protein: CASSSSEVPGNTIYF

D gene: TRBD1
J gene: TRBJ2-4
V gene: TRBV13
clone size: .
CDR3 DNA: TGTGCCAGCAGCACTCTTTCGACAGGGGGCTTGTCCAAAAACATTCAGTACTTC
CDR3 protein: CASSTLSTGGLSKNIQYF

D gene: .
J gene: TRBJ2-7
V gene: TRBV19
clone size: .
CDR3 DNA: TGTGCCAGTAGTATTCAGGGAGCCGGGAGCGAGCAGTACTTC
CDR3 protein: CASSIQGAGSEQYF

D gene: TRBD2
J gene: TRBJ2-5
V gene: TRBV4-3
clone size: .
CDR3 DNA: TGCGCCAGCAGCCAATATGCCGGGGGGATTAGCGGGGGGAAAGAGACCCAGTACTTC
CDR3 protein: CASSQYAGGISGGKETQYF

D gene: .
J gene: TRBJ2-2
V gene: TRBV19
clone size: .
CDR3 DNA: TGTGCCAGTAGTATAGATCTCGGGAACACCGGGGAGCTGTTTTTT
CDR3 protein: CASSIDLGNTGELFF

D gene: TRBD2
J gene: TRBJ2-5
V gene: TRBV12-5
clone size: once
CDR3 DNA: TGTGCTAGTGATTTAACCGGGACTAGCGGGGAAAAGCAAGAGACCCAGTACTTC
CDR3 protein: CASDLTGTSGEKQETQYF

D gene: .
J gene: TRBJ2-1
V gene: TRBV6-5
clone size: .
CDR3 DNA: TGTGCCAGCAGTTACCCGGGCTACAATGAGCAGTTCTTC
CDR3 protein: CASSYPGYNEQFF

D gene: .
J gene: TRBJ2-1
V gene: TRBV5-1
clone size: .
CDR3 DNA: TGCGCCAGCACGGAGGCAGGTAATGAGCAGTTCTTC
CDR3 protein: CASTEAGNEQFF

D gene: TRBD2
J gene: TRBJ2-1
V gene: TRBV19
clone size: .
CDR3 DNA: TGTGCCAGTAGCGCGGCGTCTAGCGGAACCTACAATGAGCAGTTCTTC
CDR3 protein: CASSAASSGTYNEQFF

D gene: .
J gene: TRBJ1-2
V gene: TRBV7-9
clone size: .
CDR3 DNA: TGTGCCAGCAGCTTCGCCGGGACACCTCTACTGCAGGACTATGGCTACACCTTC
CDR3 protein: CASSFAGTPLLQDYGYTF

D gene: TRBD2
J gene: TRBJ2-3
V gene: TRBV7-9
clone size: .
CDR3 DNA: TGTGCCAGCAGCTTGACTAGCGGGGGGGACACAGATACGCAGTATTTT
CDR3 protein: CASSLTSGGDTDTQYF

D gene: .
J gene: TRBJ2-1
V gene: TRBV11-3
clone size: .
CDR3 DNA: TGTGCCAGCAGCTTAGGAGCGTCCGGGGAGCAGTTCTTC
CDR3 protein: CASSLGASGEQFF

D gene: TRBD1
J gene: TRBJ2-3
V gene: TRBV5-1
clone size: .
CDR3 DNA: TGCGCCAGCAGCTCCCCCCGCATGGGACAGGGGGTAGATACGCAGTATTTT
CDR3 protein: CASSSPRMGQGVDTQYF

D gene: .
J gene: TRBJ2-7
V gene: TRBV9
clone size: .
CDR3 DNA: TGTGCCAGCAGCGTAGGTGCGGATCTCTACGAGCAGTACTTC
CDR3 protein: CASSVGADLYEQYF

D gene: .
J gene: TRBJ1-2
V gene: TRBV14
clone size: .
CDR3 DNA: TGTGCCAGCAGCGCTATAGCAGCCGCGGGCTACACCTTC
CDR3 protein: CASSAIAAAGYTF

D gene: TRBD2
J gene: TRBJ2-7
V gene: TRBV7-8
clone size: .
CDR3 DNA: TGTGCCAGCAGCTCGGGGGTTAGCGGGAGTACCATCTACGAGCAGTACTTC
CDR3 protein: CASSSGVSGSTIYEQYF

D gene: TRBD1
J gene: TRBJ1-1
V gene: TRBV4-3
clone size: once
CDR3 DNA: TGCGCCAGCAGCCAAGGACAGGGGGCCCTTGAAGCTTTCTTT
CDR3 protein: CASSQGQGALEAFF

D gene: .
J gene: TRBJ2-1
V gene: TRBV5-4
clone size: .
CDR3 DNA: TGTGCCAGCAGCCCCGGGACACCTTCCTACAATGAGCAGTTCTTC
CDR3 protein: CASSPGTPSYNEQFF

D gene: .
J gene: TRBJ2-5
V gene: TRBV4-1
clone size: .
CDR3 DNA: TGCGCCAGCAGCCAAGAAGACAGGGGAGGGGAGACCCAGTACTTC
CDR3 protein: CASSQEDRGGETQYF

D gene: TRBD1
J gene: TRBJ2-5
V gene: TRBV7-7
clone size: .
CDR3 DNA: TGTGCCAGCAGCACAGGACAGGGGCTGGAGACCCAGTACTTC
CDR3 protein: CASSTGQGLETQYF